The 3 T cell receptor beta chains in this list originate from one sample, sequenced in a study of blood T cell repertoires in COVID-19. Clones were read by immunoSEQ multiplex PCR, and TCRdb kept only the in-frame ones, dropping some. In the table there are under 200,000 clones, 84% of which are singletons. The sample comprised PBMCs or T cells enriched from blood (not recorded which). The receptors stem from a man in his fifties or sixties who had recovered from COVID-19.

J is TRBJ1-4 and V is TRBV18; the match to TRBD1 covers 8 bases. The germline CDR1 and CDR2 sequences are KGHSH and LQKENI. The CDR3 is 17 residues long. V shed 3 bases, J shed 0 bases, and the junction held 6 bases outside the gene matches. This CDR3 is CASSPLGQGSTNEKLFF. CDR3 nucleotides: TGTGCCAGCTCACCCCTTGGACAGGGATCAACTAATGAAAAACTGTTTTTT.

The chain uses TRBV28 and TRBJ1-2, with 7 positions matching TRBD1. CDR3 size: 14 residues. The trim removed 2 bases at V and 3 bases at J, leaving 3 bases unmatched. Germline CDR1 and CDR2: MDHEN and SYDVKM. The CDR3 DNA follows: TGTGCCAGCAGTTTAGGCAGGGGGGACTATGGCTACACCTTC. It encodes CASSLGRGDYGYTF.

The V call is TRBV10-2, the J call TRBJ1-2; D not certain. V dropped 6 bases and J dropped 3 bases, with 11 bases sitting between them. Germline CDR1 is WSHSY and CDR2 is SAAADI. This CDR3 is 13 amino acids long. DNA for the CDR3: TGCGCCAGCAGCTGGAGGGAGGACTATGGCTACACCTTC. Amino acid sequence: CASSWREDYGYTF.